The 30 T cell receptor beta chains below all came from one sample that was sequenced in a study of cytomegalovirus exposure and HLA in healthy donors. The PCR ran on 60 Vbeta and 13 Jbeta primers. The method was immunoSEQ multiplex PCR; TCRdb's version includes in-frame clones alone and lacks a portion of them. In the table there are 150,000 to 200,000 clones, less than 85% of which are singletons. Sequenced: PBMCs. The receptors shown here come from a middle-aged man in good health and CMV-seronegative.

The rearrangement uses TRBV4-1 and TRBJ2-5, with TRBD2 matching 13 bases. The J call may be in error: the DNA end matches TRBJ2-7 better. Germline-derived CDR1 and CDR2 are MGHRA and YSYEKL. The CDR3 loop spans 16 amino acids. CDR3 nucleotides: TGCGCCAGCAGCCGCGGACTAGCGGGAGCCTCCTACGAGCAGTACTTC. Amino acids: CASSRGLAGASYEQYF.

The chain links TRBV15 to TRBJ1-2; 8 bases line up with TRBD1. Germline lookup yields CDR1 LNHNV and CDR2 YYDKDF (reference sequence). The CDR3 consists of 15 residues. J lost 6 bases, V lost 3 bases, and 9 bases had no gene match. The CDR3 coding sequence is TGTGCCACCAGCAGTCCAGGGGGCGCAGTGGATGGCTACACCTTC. Translation gives CATSSPGGAVDGYTF.

This clone appeared a single time. The chain has TRBV2 and TRBJ1-5; weak D call: TRBD1 (6 bases). CDR1 is SNHLY, CDR2 FYNNEI, per germline. The CDR3 sequence is 13 residues long. Trimming took 5 bases from V and 6 from J, leaving 11 bases between them. The CDR3 region is CASSSARGQPQHF. CDR3 bases: TGTGCCAGCAGTTCCGCCAGGGGTCAGCCCCAGCATTTT.

The CDR3 loop is CAWRVGAFSGYTF. CDR3 DNA: TGTGCCTGGAGGGTTGGAGCTTTCTCCGGCTACACCTTC. The gene calls are TRBV30 and TRBJ1-2; D remains unclear. V was shortened by 3 bases and J by 8 bases, with 16 bases between the two germline ends. The CDR3 spans 13 residues. Per germline, CDR1 GTSNPN and CDR2 SVGIG (reference sequence).

The genes are TRBV2 and TRBJ1-5, with 9 bases lining up with TRBD1. This CDR3 has 15 residues. Germline assignment: CDR1 SNHLY and CDR2 FYNNEI. V lost 5 bases, J lost 3 bases, and 5 bases stayed unmatched. CDR3 bases: TGTGCCAGCAGTCCCGGGACAGGGTACAATCAGCCCCAGCATTTT. This encodes CASSPGTGYNQPQHF.

V usage is TRBV7-3 and J usage is TRBJ2-6; the match to TRBD2 covers 7 bases. The trim removed 2 bases at V and 1 base at J, leaving 2 bases unmatched. This CDR3 spans 16 amino acids. Per germline, CDR1 SGHTA and CDR2 FQGTGA. CDR3 bases: TGTGCCAGCAGCTTATCGGGGGGTTCTGGGGCCAACGTCCTGACTTTC. Protein: CASSLSGGSGANVLTF.

The chain joins TRBV2 to TRBJ1-1; D uncertain. Trimming stripped 6 bases from V and 6 bases from J, with 11 bases between. Germline-derived CDR1 and CDR2 are SNHLY and FYNNEI. The CDR3 spans 12 residues. The CDR3: CASRAGGSEAFF. CDR3 DNA: TGTGCCAGCAGGGCAGGAGGGTCTGAAGCTTTCTTT.

The rearrangement links TRBV7-2 to TRBJ2-5, with D hard to call. The V end was cut by 6 bases, the J end by 2 bases, with 10 bases between. This CDR3 has 13 amino acids. The germline V gene has CDR1 SGHTA and CDR2 FQGNSA. The CDR3 sequence is CASRENGQETQYF. The CDR3 nucleotides are TGTGCCAGCAGGGAGAACGGTCAAGAGACCCAGTACTTC.

The chain employs TRBV5-1 and TRBJ2-7; no firm D call. Germline CDR1 reads SGHRS; CDR2 reads YFSETQ. Trimming left V 0 bases short and J 6 bases short, with 10 bases between. CDR3 length: 13 amino acids. The chain's CDR3 is CASSLVFTSEQYF. Here the CDR3 DNA reads TGCGCCAGCAGCTTGGTGTTCACTTCCGAGCAGTACTTC.

The chain employs TRBV5-1 and TRBJ2-1, with TRBD2 identical over 13 bases. This CDR3 has 16 residues. After removal of 4 bases from V and 7 bases from J, the junction contained 8 bases not matched to a gene. Per germline, CDR1 SGHRS and CDR2 YFSETQ. DNA for the CDR3: TGCGCCAGCAGCCCGCGGACTAGCGGGGGAGGAAATGAGCAGTTCTTC. This gives the protein CASSPRTSGGGNEQFF.

V is TRBV19 and J is TRBJ1-1, with 8 bases aligning to TRBD1. CDR1 is LNHDA, CDR2 SQIVND, per germline (reference sequence). V dropped 6 bases and J dropped 1; count of bases not matched to a gene: 7. There are 15 residues in the CDR3. In DNA, the CDR3 is TGTGCCAGTAGCGACAGGGGTACTACGAACACTGAAGCTTTCTTT. Translation gives CASSDRGTTNTEAFF. The entire variable domain, with the rest obtained from reference TRBV19 and TRBJ1-1, is as follows: DGGITQSPKYLFRKEGQNVTLSCEQNLNHDAMYWYRQDPGQGLRLIYYSQIVNDFQKGDIAEGYSVSREKKESFPLTVTSAQKNPTAFYLCASSDRGTTNTEAFFGQGTRLTVV.

The V gene is TRBV7-9, the J gene TRBJ2-4; TRBD2 might be the D (6 bases). Germline lookup yields CDR1 SEHNR and CDR2 FQNEAQ (reference sequence). V shed 2 bases and J shed 0 bases, with 14 bases lying between them. CDR3 length: 17 residues. Here the CDR3 reads CASSLRGGDLAKNIQYF. CDR3 DNA: TGTGCCAGCAGCTTAAGGGGAGGAGATCTAGCCAAAAACATTCAGTACTTC. Full variable domain (outside the CDR3, taken from reference TRBV7-9 and TRBJ2-4): DTGVSQNPRHKITKRGQNVTFRCDPISEHNRLYWYRQTLGQGPEFLTYFQNEAQLEKSRLLSDRFSAERPKGSFSTLEIQRTEQGDSAMYLCASSLRGGDLAKNIQYFGAGTRLSVL.

The genes are TRBV6-5 and TRBJ2-5; 10 bases match TRBD1. The end of the DNA fits TRBJ2-7 better, so the J call may be wrong. CDR1 MNHEY and CDR2 SVGAGI come from the germline V gene. This CDR3 is built from 16 residues. This chain's CDR3 is CASSWTGTGAPYEQYF. The CDR3 nucleotides are TGTGCCAGCAGTTGGACCGGGACAGGGGCCCCTTACGAGCAGTACTTC.

This rearrangement joins TRBV10-3 to TRBJ2-5, with 8 bases fitting TRBD1. Germline CDR1 is ENHRY and CDR2 is SYGVKD. The CDR3 covers 13 residues. V was clipped by 6 bases and J by 4 bases; unmatched bases: 4. In DNA, the CDR3 is TGTGCCATCAGGGGAACAGGGGGAGAGACCCAGTACTTC. Its protein product is CAIRGTGGETQYF.

V and J are TRBV30 and TRBJ2-2, with D hard to call. Per germline, CDR1 GTSNPN and CDR2 SVGIG (reference sequence). There are 13 residues in the CDR3. Trimming removed 0 bases from V and 6 bases from J, with 8 bases in between. DNA for the CDR3: TGTGCCTGGAGTGTACTCAGGTCCGGGGAGCTGTTTTTT. Translation: CAWSVLRSGELFF.

Only one count was recorded for this clone. The V gene is TRBV5-6, the J gene TRBJ2-7, with 9 bases aligning to TRBD1. This CDR3 spans 15 amino acids. In germline, CDR1 is SGHDT, CDR2 YYEEEE. V shed 0 bases and J 5 bases; nucleotides not matched to a gene: 6. CDR3 amino acids: CASSLVGQGSDEQYF. As DNA, the CDR3 is TGTGCCAGCAGCTTGGTGGGACAGGGTTCGGACGAGCAGTACTTC. Together with reference TRBV5-6 and TRBJ2-7, the CDR3 gives the full variable domain: DAGVTQSPTHLIKTRGQQVTLRCSPKSGHDTVSWYQQALGQGPQFIFQYYEEEERQRGNFPDRFSGHQFPNYSSELNVNALLLGDSALYLCASSLVGQGSDEQYFGPGTRLTVT.

CDR3 region: CASSSTGGVSYNEQFF. The CDR3 DNA sequence: TGTGCCAGCAGTTCGACAGGGGGCGTTTCCTACAATGAGCAGTTCTTC. The J gene is TRBJ2-1, the V gene TRBV6-5, with 10 bases that match TRBD1. The CDR3 contains 16 residues. The germline CDR1 and CDR2 sequences are MNHEY and SVGAGI. V shed 4 bases, J shed 1 base, and the junction held 4 bases outside the gene matches.

This sequence joins TRBV30 and TRBJ2-1, with 8 positions matching TRBD1. Germline V lookup: CDR1 GTSNPN, CDR2 SVGIG (reference sequence). The CDR3 has 14 amino acids. Germline trimming cut 2 bases from V and 7 bases from J; bases unmatched to any gene: 7. The CDR3 sequence is CAWSFGQGRNEQFF. The CDR3 bases are TGTGCCTGGAGTTTCGGACAGGGCAGGAATGAGCAGTTCTTC. The whole variable domain, filled in from reference TRBV30 and TRBJ2-1, reads SQTIHQWPATLVQPVGSPLSLECTVEGTSNPNLYWYRQAAGRGLQLLFYSVGIGQISSEVPQNLSASRPQDRQFILSSKKLLLSDSGFYLCAWSFGQGRNEQFFGPGTRLTVL.

The chain has TRBV9 and TRBJ2-1, with D perhaps TRBD1 (6 bases). The CDR3 spans 14 residues. V lost 0 bases, J lost 9 bases, and 13 bases lay in between. Germline V lookup: CDR1 SGDLS, CDR2 YYNGEE. The CDR3 region has the DNA TGTGCCAGCAGCGTAGTACAGGGTGGCGGTGAGCAGTTCTTC. Translation gives CASSVVQGGGEQFF.

The CDR3 bases are TGTGCCAGCAGCAGCCCGCCGGGACAGGGGTGGGGCACAGATACGCAGTATTTT. This translates into CASSSPPGQGWGTDTQYF. The chain has TRBV5-6 and TRBJ2-3; 10 bases are shared with TRBD1. This CDR3 is built from 18 residues. V shed 4 bases and J 1 base; nucleotides not matched to a gene: 12. Germline CDR1 SGHDT, CDR2 YYEEEE.

The gene calls are TRBV6-6 and TRBJ1-1; 9 bases line up with TRBD1. Germline V gives CDR1 MNHNY, CDR2 SVGAGI (reference sequence). Germline trimming cut 8 bases from V and 5 bases from J; bases unmatched to any gene: 6. The CDR3 length is 13 residues. CDR3 protein: CASGGTGRTEAFF. CDR3 in DNA: TGTGCCAGCGGCGGGACAGGGAGGACTGAAGCTTTCTTT.

This rearrangement joins TRBV10-1 to TRBJ2-7, with 8 bases fitting TRBD1. The CDR3 extends over 12 amino acids. Trimming cost V 2 bases and J 6 bases; bases outside gene matches: 0. Looked up from germline, CDR1 is WNHNN and CDR2 is SYGVQD (reference sequence). CDR3 sequence: CASSEDRGEQYF. The CDR3 DNA reads TGCGCCAGCAGTGAGGACAGGGGCGAGCAGTACTTC.

This clone was seen a handful of times. The rearrangement joins TRBV7-9 to TRBJ1-1, with 7 positions matching TRBD1. Germline-derived CDR1 and CDR2 are SEHNR and FQNEAQ (reference sequence). J lost 2 bases, V lost 5 bases, and 8 bases had no gene match. CDR3 length equals 15 residues. CDR3: CASSGMTGYNTEAFF. Written as DNA, the CDR3 is TGTGCCAGCAGCGGAATGACAGGGTATAACACTGAAGCTTTCTTT.

The chain is built from TRBV11-2 and TRBJ2-1, with 8 nucleotides matching TRBD1. This CDR3 contains 15 residues. Germline loops: CDR1 SGHAT, CDR2 FQNNGV. V lost 5 bases to trimming and J lost 4 bases; unmatched junction nucleotides: 7. The CDR3: CASSPPGTGYNEQFF. The DNA of the CDR3 is TGTGCCAGCAGCCCGCCCGGGACAGGATACAATGAGCAGTTCTTC.

This chain uses TRBV7-2 with TRBJ2-1; D is uncertain. The CDR3 loop spans 11 amino acids. Deletions cut 5 bases from V and 9 bases from J, with 8 bases between. Germline V gives CDR1 SGHTA, CDR2 FQGNSA. Here the CDR3 DNA reads TGTGCCAGCAGCCATCTCGGTGAGCAGTTCTTC. It translates to CASSHLGEQFF.

This sequence joins TRBV7-9 and TRBJ2-3; 8 bases fit TRBD2. This CDR3 contains 13 residues. Germline V gene lookup returns CDR1 SEHNR and CDR2 FQNEAQ (reference sequence). V gave up 5 bases and J gave up 9 bases; unmatched junction bases: 7. CDR3 sequence reads: CASSPRGGQTQYF. As DNA, the CDR3 is TGTGCCAGCAGCCCACGGGGGGGCCAGACGCAGTATTTT.

The J gene is TRBJ2-3, the V gene TRBV5-6; D uncertain. The CDR3 spans 12 residues. V lost 0 bases and J 7 bases, leaving 6 bases between the germline ends. The germline V gene encodes CDR1 SGHDT and CDR2 YYEEEE. The CDR3 sequence: CASSLETYTQYF. The DNA for the CDR3 is TGTGCCAGCAGCTTGGAGACTTATACGCAGTATTTT.

This clone was detected a few times. The chain is built from TRBV18 and TRBJ2-2; tentatively, D is TRBD1 (6 bases). Between the trimmed V and J ends, which lost 3 bases and 2 bases, there was a span of 10 bases. This CDR3 has 15 amino acids. Germline CDR1 and CDR2: KGHSH and LQKENI. This chain's CDR3 is CASSPQGINTGELFF. The CDR3 bases are TGTGCCAGCTCACCCCAGGGGATCAACACCGGGGAGCTGTTTTTT.

V and J are TRBV13 and TRBJ1-1; TRBD1 agrees at 7 bases. CDR1 and CDR2 (germline): PRHDT, FYEKMQ (reference sequence). The CDR3 has 14 amino acids. With 3 bases clipped from V and 4 bases from J, the junction kept 5 bases outside the gene matches. The CDR3, as DNA: TGTGCCAGCAGCTTTCGACAGGGTGGCACTGAAGCTTTCTTT. This gives the protein CASSFRQGGTEAFF.

The rearrangement uses TRBV6-5 and TRBJ1-1; D possibly corresponds to TRBD1 (5 bases). Germline CDR1 and CDR2: MNHEY and SVGAGI. V lost 6 bases and J 3 bases, leaving 11 bases between the germline ends. This CDR3 is 13 amino acids long. The CDR3 DNA reads as TGTGCCAGCAGCCAGGACACCGACACTGAAGCTTTCTTT. This translates into CASSQDTDTEAFF.